This T cell receptor beta chain was identified during a study of OX40 agonist ivuxolimab in advanced cancers. Study outcomes and limitations: Expanded peripheral T cells had an undetermined antigen specificity.

Data came from immunoSEQ multiplex PCR; TCRdb stores just in-frame clones and leaves some out. Among more than 95,000 clones listed, roughly 90% were seen once. As concerns this clone: The antigen remains unidentified.

The CDR3 loop spans 13 amino acids. The germline gives CDR1 SGHTA, CDR2 FQGNSA. Trimming took 6 bases from V and 1 from J, leaving 9 bases between them. This TCR was recovered from an adult with an advanced solid tumor such as melanoma, head and neck, liver or kidney cancer. The chain has TRBV7-2 and TRBJ1-2; D is unclear. Sequenced here: CD4+ or CD8+ T cells sorted from blood, sampled in a trial of the OX40 agonist ivuxolimab. The CDR3 bases are TGTGCCAGCAGGAGCCCTATTAACTATGGCTACACCTTC. This gives the protein CASRSPINYGYTF.